This T cell receptor (beta chain) was profiled in a study of blood T cell repertoires in COVID-19. The wider study: Donors in the United States, Italy and Spain gave samples during acute or convalescent COVID-19.

Per the study methods: Reference gene primer amplification yielded estimated nucleated cell counts. TCRdb keeps only in-frame clones here, not all; method: immunoSEQ multiplex PCR. That table supplies the V and J calls and clone size; D and trimming were determined from the DNA. The sample has 45,000 or so clones; about 86% are singletons. V was cut by 5 bases and J by 4 bases, with 16 bases left in between. The CDR3 consists of 15 residues. Germline lookup yields CDR1 KGHDR and CDR2 SFDVKD. The chain joins TRBV24-1 to TRBJ2-5; tentative D call: TRBD2 (6 bases). The specimen was peripheral blood. This clonotype was obtained from a human donor in a cohort sampled during active COVID-19. The CDR3 sequence: CATSGGGLGIETQYF. CDR3 DNA: TGTGCCACCAGTGGTGGGGGACTGGGGATAGAGACCCAGTACTTC.